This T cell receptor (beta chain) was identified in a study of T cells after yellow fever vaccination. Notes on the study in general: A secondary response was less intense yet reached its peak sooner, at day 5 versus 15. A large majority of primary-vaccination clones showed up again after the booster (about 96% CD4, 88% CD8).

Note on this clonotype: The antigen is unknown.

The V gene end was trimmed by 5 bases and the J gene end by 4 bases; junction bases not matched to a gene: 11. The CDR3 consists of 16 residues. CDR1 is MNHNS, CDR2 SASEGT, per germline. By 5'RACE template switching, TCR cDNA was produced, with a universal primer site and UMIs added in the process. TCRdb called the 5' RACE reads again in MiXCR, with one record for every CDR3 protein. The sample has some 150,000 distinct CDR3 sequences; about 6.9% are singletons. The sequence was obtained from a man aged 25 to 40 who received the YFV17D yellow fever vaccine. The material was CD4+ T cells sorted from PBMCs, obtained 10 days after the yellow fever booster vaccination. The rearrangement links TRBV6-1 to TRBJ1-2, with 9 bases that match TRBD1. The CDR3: CASSRVQGAISYGYTF. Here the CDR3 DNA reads TGTGCCAGCAGTAGGGTACAGGGGGCGATCTCCTATGGCTACACCTTC.